This T cell receptor beta chain was captured by sequencing in a study of human T cells and chemical hapten exposure. Germline CDR1 SEHNR, CDR2 FQNEAQ (reference sequence). The CDR3 is 15 residues long. V shed 8 bases and J 1 base; nucleotides not matched to a gene: 8. Time point noted: patch test 1, 2 weeks after DPC sensitization. Treatment here: therapeutic diphenylcyclopropenone sensitization with weekly scalp DPC. Someone pulled total RNA out of unfractionated whole blood. In its sample, this clonotype was seen a few times. TCRdb re-called the RACE reads through MiXCR, storing one row per CDR3 protein. The sample shows 300,000 to 450,000 distinct CDR3 sequences, about 4.8% of them seen only once.

This sequence was found in a woman aged 45-59 years with alopecia areata. Some clones in this sample may be carry-over from other donors' samples. The sequencing used whole blood, collected in connection with sensitization to the hapten diphenylcyclopropenone (DPC). The chain uses TRBV7-9 and TRBJ2-4; 7 nucleotides align to TRBD1. CDR3 coding DNA: TGTGCCAGCGGGACGACAGGGCTTGCCAAAAACATTCAGTACTTC. It yields the protein CASGTTGLAKNIQYF.